These T cell receptor beta chains were read from a single sample in a study of cytomegalovirus exposure and HLA in healthy donors. Generated by immunoSEQ multiplex PCR, the TCRdb table keeps only in-frame clones and is missing some. This table has 150,000 to 160,000 clones, approximately 80% appearing once. Material for sequencing was PBMCs. The origin of the receptors is a woman between 40 and 50 years old in good health and CMV-seronegative. CDR3s include the opening cysteine and the closing phenylalanine or tryptophan. A D gene is named only where the DNA matches it firmly. Expanded clones get a size class; other rows say once, few or many, or leave the size out.

>TRBJ2-5|NA|NA|TRBV19
TGTGCCAGTAGTCATTACTCCCAAGAGACCCAGTACTTC
CASSHYSQETQYF
>TRBJ2-7|NA|NA|TRBV6-5
TGTGCCAGCACTAACTACGACTACGAGCAGTACTTC
CASTNYDYEQYF
>TRBJ1-2|NA|few|TRBV2
TGTGCCAGCAGTTATAGGGCCCGACTATTTGATGGCTACACCTTC
CASSYRARLFDGYTF
>TRBJ2-5|NA|NA|TRBV7-9
TGTGCCAGCAGCCCCCCTACTACTGCCTTGGAGACCCAGTACTTC
CASSPPTTALETQYF
>TRBJ2-7|TRBD2|few|TRBV23-1
TGCGCCAGCAGTCATGGGACTAGTTATCGCTGCGAGCAGTACTTC
CASSHGTSYRCEQYF
>TRBJ1-5|NA|NA|TRBV6-5
TGTGCCAGCAGTCCGGCCCCCAGGGCCCCCCAGCATTTT
CASSPAPRAPQHF
>TRBJ1-4|TRBD1|NA|TRBV19
TGTGCCAGTAGTACGCGGGACAGGATCATCGAAAAACTGTTTTTT
CASSTRDRIIEKLFF
>TRBJ1-1|NA|NA|TRBV11-3
TGTGCCAGCAGCTCCGGGATTGAAGCTTTCTTT
CASSSGIEAFF
>TRBJ1-2|NA|NA|TRBV11-3
TGTGCCAGCAGCTTAGATGCCCAGGGGAAGGGGTATGGCTACACCTTC
CASSLDAQGKGYGYTF
>TRBJ1-1|TRBD1|few|TRBV19
TGTGCCAGTAGGCGGGACAGGGTAGGAAGTGGGGAAACTGAAGCTTTCTTT
CASRRDRVGSGETEAFF
>TRBJ2-7|NA|NA|TRBV5-4
TGTGCCAGCAGCCACCGGCGGGGGCTCGAGCAGTACTTC
CASSHRRGLEQYF
>TRBJ1-2|TRBD1|once|TRBV6-1
TGTGCCAGCAGTGTGACAGGGCGATATGGCTACACCTTC
CASSVTGRYGYTF
>TRBJ2-1|NA|NA|TRBV10-3
TGTGCCATCAGCCAGGGAGGCGACAATGAGCAGTTCTTC
CAISQGGDNEQFF
>TRBJ2-1|TRBD2|NA|TRBV7-2
TGTGCCAGCAGCTTAGTAGGGAGGGGAAGCAATGAGCAGTTCTTC
CASSLVGRGSNEQFF
>TRBJ2-7|NA|NA|TRBV28
TGTGCCAGCAGTTTATCGGGGTGGGACGAGCAGTACTTC
CASSLSGWDEQYF
>TRBJ1-2|NA|NA|TRBV11-2
TGTGCCTCAGGACAGTCAAACTATGGCTACACCTTC
CASGQSNYGYTF
>TRBJ2-3|TRBD2|NA|TRBV7-9
TGTGCCAGCAGTTACGGGACGGGAGGGAGACTAGCGACGGATACGCAGTATTTT
CASSYGTGGRLATDTQYF